The clone carrying this T cell receptor (beta chain) was seen a few times. These data come from a study of blood T cells in healthy people across ages. CDR3 length equals 15 residues. CDR1 and CDR2 (germline): SEHNR, FQNEAQ (reference sequence). Through a sample-barcoded 5' primer and a J-beta primer mix, a second PCR was run for about 6 to 11 cycles. TCRdb redid the calling of the 5' RACE reads with MiXCR, one entry per CDR3 protein. The sample records about 570,000 distinct CDR3 sequences, approximately 30% being singletons. The TCR originated in a woman between 70 and 85 years old in good health. V and J are TRBV7-9 and TRBJ2-1; 7 bases are shared with TRBD1. The J call may not be correct, given that the DNA end is closer to TRBJ2-5. The material sequenced was blood. Here the CDR3 DNA reads TGTGCCAGCAGCCAACGACAGGGTATCGGAGAGACCCAGTACTTC. Translated, it gives CASSQRQGIGETQYF.